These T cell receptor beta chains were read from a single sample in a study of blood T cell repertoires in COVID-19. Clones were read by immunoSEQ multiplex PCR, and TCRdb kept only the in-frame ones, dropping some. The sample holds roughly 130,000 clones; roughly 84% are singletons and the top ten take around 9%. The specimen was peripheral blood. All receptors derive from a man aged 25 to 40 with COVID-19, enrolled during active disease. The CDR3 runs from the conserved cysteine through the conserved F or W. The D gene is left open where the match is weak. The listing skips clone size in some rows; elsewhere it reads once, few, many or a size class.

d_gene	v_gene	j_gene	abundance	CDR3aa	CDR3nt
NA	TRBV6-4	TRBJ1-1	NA	CASSARGGATEAFF	TGTGCCAGCAGTGCCCGGGGGGGGGCCACTGAAGCTTTCTTT
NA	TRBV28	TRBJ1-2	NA	CASTQGYSYGYTF	TGTGCCAGCACCCAGGGGTATTCGTATGGCTACACCTTC
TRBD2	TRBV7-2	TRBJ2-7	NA	CASRAGGAYEQYF	TGTGCCAGCAGGGCGGGAGGGGCCTACGAGCAGTACTTC
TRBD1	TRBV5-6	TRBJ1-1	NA	CASSRTGRSVTEAFF	TGTGCCAGCAGCAGGACAGGGCGATCGGTCACTGAAGCTTTCTTT
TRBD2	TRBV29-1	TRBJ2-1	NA	CSTKTSGDNEQFF	TGCAGCACCAAGACTAGCGGGGACAATGAGCAGTTCTTC
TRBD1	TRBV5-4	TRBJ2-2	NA	CASTAPGGAAGELFF	TGTGCCAGCACCGCCCCAGGGGGCGCCGCCGGGGAGCTGTTTTTT
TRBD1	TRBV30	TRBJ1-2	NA	CACRSPGQGNYGYTF	TGTGCCTGCAGATCCCCGGGACAGGGTAACTATGGCTACACCTTC
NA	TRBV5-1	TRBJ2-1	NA	CASSLRYGNSYNEQFF	TGCGCCAGCAGCTTGCGGTACGGTAACTCCTACAATGAGCAGTTCTTC
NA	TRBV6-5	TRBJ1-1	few	CASRISGEAFF	TGTGCCAGCAGGATCTCGGGTGAAGCTTTCTTT
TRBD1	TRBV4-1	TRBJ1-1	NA	CASTVTGGPEAFF	TGCGCCAGCACCGTTACAGGGGGACCTGAAGCTTTCTTT
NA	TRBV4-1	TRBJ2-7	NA	CASSQKGAGVPHEQYF	TGCGCCAGCAGCCAAAAAGGGGCAGGGGTTCCCCACGAGCAGTACTTC
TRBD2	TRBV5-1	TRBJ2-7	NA	CASRLAGGYEQYF	TGCGCCAGCCGATTAGCGGGAGGCTACGAGCAGTACTTC
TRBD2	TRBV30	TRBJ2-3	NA	CAWSRPSGSGLSTDTQYF	TGTGCCTGGAGCCGGCCTAGCGGGAGCGGGTTGAGCACAGATACGCAGTATTTT
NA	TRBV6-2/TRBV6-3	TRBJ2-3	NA	CASSSPPIGTDTQYF	TGTGCCAGCAGTTCCCCACCAATAGGCACAGATACGCAGTATTTT
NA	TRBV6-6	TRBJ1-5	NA	CASSSKETQHF	TGTGCCAGCAGTTCCAAGGAGACCCAGCATTTT
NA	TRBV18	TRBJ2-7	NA	CASRTGSESYEQYF	TGTGCCAGCCGCACAGGGTCTGAGTCCTACGAGCAGTACTTC
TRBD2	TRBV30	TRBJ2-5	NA	CAWSVLAGVETQYF	TGTGCCTGGAGTGTACTAGCGGGAGTAGAGACCCAGTACTTC
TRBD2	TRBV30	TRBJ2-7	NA	CAWRSGGVGYYEQYF	TGTGCCTGGAGGTCGGGGGGTGTGGGGTACTACGAGCAGTACTTC
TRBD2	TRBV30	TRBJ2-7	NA	CAWSLAGAGSYEQYF	TGTGCCTGGAGCCTCGCGGGAGCGGGGTCCTACGAGCAGTACTTC
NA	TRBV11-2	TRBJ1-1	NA	CASSPHRAYTEAFF	TGTGCCAGCAGCCCCCACAGGGCCTACACTGAAGCTTTCTTT
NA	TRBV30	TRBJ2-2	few	CAWSVPGLGSGELFF	TGTGCCTGGAGTGTCCCGGGACTGGGGTCCGGGGAGCTGTTTTTT
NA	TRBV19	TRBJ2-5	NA	CASSSQAQGTQYF	TGTGCCAGTAGTAGCCAGGCCCAGGGGACCCAGTACTTC
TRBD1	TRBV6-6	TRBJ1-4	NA	CASSSPTGVGNEKLFF	TGTGCCAGCAGTTCTCCCACAGGGGTTGGGAATGAAAAACTGTTTTTT
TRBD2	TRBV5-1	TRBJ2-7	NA	CASSLPVGLAGSFNEQYF	TGCGCCAGCAGCCTTCCGGTAGGGCTAGCGGGATCCTTCAACGAGCAGTACTTC
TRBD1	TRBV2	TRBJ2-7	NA	CASSGQGGIEQYF	TGTGCCAGCAGCGGACAGGGGGGGATCGAGCAGTACTTC
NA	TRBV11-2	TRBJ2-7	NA	CASSLGLRANYEQYF	TGTGCCAGCAGCTTGGGACTCCGCGCCAACTACGAGCAGTACTTC
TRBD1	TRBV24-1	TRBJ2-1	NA	CAIGDRGQNEQFF	TGTGCCATCGGGGACAGGGGTCAAAATGAGCAGTTCTTC
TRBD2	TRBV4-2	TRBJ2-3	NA	CASSHGPSGRGADTQYF	TGTGCCAGCAGCCATGGACCTAGCGGCCGTGGTGCAGATACGCAGTATTTT
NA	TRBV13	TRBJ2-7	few	CASSFNYEQYF	TGTGCCAGCAGCTTCAACTACGAGCAGTACTTC
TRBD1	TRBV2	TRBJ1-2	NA	CASRPGTGTNGGYTF	TGTGCCAGCAGACCAGGGACAGGCACTAATGGTGGCTACACCTTC
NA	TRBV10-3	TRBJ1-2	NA	CAITSDRPEGYTF	TGTGCCATCACCTCGGACAGACCAGAGGGCTACACCTTC